Below, 25 T cell receptor beta chains from the same sample are listed, as sequenced in a study of T-cell reconstitution after alpha-beta-depleted transplantation in children. Unique molecular identifiers were incorporated into the prepared TCRbeta library. TCRdb reanalysed the PCR reads using MiXCR and keeps one entry per CDR3 protein. The repertoire holds roughly 90,000 distinct CDR3 sequences, with 12% as singletons. The starting material was PBMCs from the stem cell graft donor, obtained from the stem cell graft. The receptors here all came from a human donor who donated a stem cell graft to a child with inherited bone marrow failure.

Many counts were recorded for this clonotype. In nucleotides, the CDR3 is TGCGCCAGCAGCTTGGCGGGGTCCGGAAGATCACCCCTCCACTTT. Translated: CASSLAGSGRSPLHF. The V and J genes are TRBV5-1 and TRBJ1-6; D gene ambiguous. This CDR3 comprises 15 residues. V dropped 0 bases and J dropped 10 bases, with 14 bases sitting between them. Germline values: CDR1 SGHRS, CDR2 YFSETQ.

This chain uses TRBV7-9 with TRBJ1-4, with D possibly being TRBD1 (5 bases). The CDR3 runs to 15 residues. Per germline, CDR1 SEHNR and CDR2 FQNEAQ (reference sequence). With 1 base removed from V and 4 bases from J, the gap between germline ends came to 10 bases. CDR3 nucleotide sequence: TGTGCCAGCAGCTTAGGGTCAGGGTTTAATGAAAAACTGTTTTTT. As protein: CASSLGSGFNEKLFF.

This clonotype was observed a few times. CDR3 sequence reads: CASNVLAGWAVEQFF. CDR3 nucleotide sequence: TGTGCTAGCAACGTTCTAGCGGGGTGGGCGGTTGAGCAGTTCTTC. This rearrangement joins TRBV5-2 to TRBJ2-1; the DNA was not used to check the table's D call, TRBD2. TRBV5-2 is tagged as a pseudogene. This CDR3 region has 15 residues.

This clonotype was observed at least ten times. The chain couples TRBV7-9 to TRBJ2-7; possibly TRBD2 for D (7 bases). CDR3 length equals 13 residues. The germline V gene has CDR1 SEHNR and CDR2 FQNEAQ (reference sequence). V shed 4 bases and J shed 6 bases, with 13 bases lying between them. CDR3 in amino acids: CASSWGGRTEQYF. CDR3 DNA: TGTGCCAGCAGCTGGGGGGGCAGGACCGAGCAGTACTTC.

This clonotype was seen many times. The chain uses TRBV10-3 and TRBJ2-7, with TRBD1 identical over 9 bases. The CDR3 loop spans 15 amino acids. Trimming removed 2 bases from V and 2 bases from J; junction bases left unmatched: 4. CDR1 and CDR2 (germline): ENHRY, SYGVKD. The CDR3 nucleotides are TGTGCCATCAGTGAGGGACAGGGGATTGCCTACGAGCAGTACTTC. It codes for CAISEGQGIAYEQYF.

V gene TRBV20-1 combines with J gene TRBJ2-5; 13 nucleotides match TRBD2. V shed 5 bases and J 5 bases; nucleotides not matched to a gene: 8. The CDR3 totals 15 residues. The germline gives CDR1 DFQATT, CDR2 SNEGSKA (reference sequence). The CDR3: CSAGGLAGVRETQYF. In nucleotides, the CDR3 is TGCAGTGCTGGAGGACTAGCGGGGGTCCGGGAGACCCAGTACTTC.

This clonotype was detected many times. The chain carries TRBV5-5 and TRBJ2-1, with TRBD2 as a possible D gene (7 bases). With 2 bases removed from V and 5 bases from J, the gap between germline ends came to 14 bases. CDR1 SGHKS and CDR2 YYEKEE come from the germline V gene (reference sequence). The CDR3 runs to 15 residues. The CDR3 coding sequence is TGTGCCAGCAGCTTCGGAGGGGGGGGAGACAATGAGCAGTTCTTC. This sequence encodes CASSFGGGGDNEQFF. The complete variable domain, with remaining parts taken from reference TRBV5-5 and TRBJ2-1, reads DAGVTQSPTHLIKTRGQQVTLRCSPISGHKSVSWYQQVLGQGPQFIFQYYEKEERGRGNFPDRFSARQFPNYSSELNVNALLLGDSALYLCASSFGGGGDNEQFFGPGTRLTVL.

The chain couples TRBV20-1 to TRBJ1-6, with D unclear. The germline V gene has CDR1 DFQATT and CDR2 SNEGSKA (reference sequence). CDR3 length: 14 residues. Trimming cost V 0 bases and J 7 bases, with 10 bases left between them. In DNA form, the CDR3 reads TGCAGTGCTAGAGAAGGAACAGCCAATTCACCCCTCCACTTT. Translating it yields CSAREGTANSPLHF.

This clonotype was observed many times. The chain carries TRBV5-1 and TRBJ1-1, with D uncertain. Germline-derived CDR1 and CDR2 are SGHRS and YFSETQ. This CDR3 spans 14 amino acids. V dropped 0 bases and J dropped 1 base, with 7 bases sitting between them. The CDR3: CASSLEAGNTEAFF. For the CDR3, the DNA is TGCGCCAGCAGCTTGGAAGCGGGGAACACTGAAGCTTTCTTT. Supplemented by reference TRBV5-1 and TRBJ1-1, the full variable domain reads KAGVTQTPRYLIKTRGQQVTLSCSPISGHRSVSWYQQTPGQGLQFLFEYFSETQRNKGNFPGRFSGRQFSNSRSEMNVSTLELGDSALYLCASSLEAGNTEAFFGQGTRLTVV.

Ten or more counts support this clonotype. The V gene is TRBV7-9, the J gene TRBJ2-5, with D perhaps being TRBD1 or TRBD2 (7 bases each). The length of the CDR3 is 14 residues. V lost 6 bases and J lost 2, with 13 bases in between. Germline CDR1 reads SEHNR; CDR2 reads FQNEAQ (reference sequence). The CDR3 reads CASRTGREQETQYF. The CDR3 bases are TGTGCCAGCAGGACAGGGAGGGAGCAAGAGACCCAGTACTTC.

This clonotype was seen more than once but under ten times. The J gene is TRBJ1-2, the V gene TRBV18, with 7 bases identical to TRBD1. V was clipped by 3 bases and J by 5 bases; unmatched bases: 9. The CDR3 length is 15 residues. CDR1 is KGHSH and CDR2 is LQKENI in the germline V gene. The CDR3 loop is CASSPDRVSLYGYTF. CDR3 bases: TGTGCCAGCTCACCCGACAGGGTGTCACTATATGGCTACACCTTC.

Ten or more counts support this clonotype. V usage is TRBV28 and J usage is TRBJ2-7; the match to TRBD2 covers 7 bases. Germline assignment: CDR1 MDHEN and CDR2 SYDVKM. Trimming took 5 bases from V and 2 from J; bases not matched to a gene: 6. The CDR3 length is 14 residues. The CDR3 loop is CASSPTGLAYEQYF. CDR3 nucleotides: TGTGCCAGCAGTCCTACTGGACTAGCCTACGAGCAGTACTTC.

Many counts were recorded for this clonotype. J is TRBJ2-7 and V is TRBV29-1, with D perhaps TRBD1 (6 bases). The germline V gene has CDR1 SQVTM and CDR2 ANQGSEA. This CDR3 has 12 residues. V was cut by 5 bases and J by 5 bases, with 13 bases left in between. The CDR3: CSVSAGDNEQYF. The CDR3 bases are TGCAGCGTTTCGGCAGGGGATAACGAGCAGTACTTC.

The table lists this clonotype with many counts. The rearrangement joins TRBV12-3 or TRBV12-4 to TRBJ2-2; the D gene is possibly TRBD1 (6 bases). The V and J ends lost 6 bases and 2 bases respectively, with 10 bases between them. The CDR3 is made up of 14 amino acids. Here the CDR3 reads CASSGTLNTGELFF. CDR3 nucleotide sequence: TGTGCCAGCAGCGGGACACTTAACACCGGGGAGCTGTTTTTT.

This clonotype was seen repeatedly, ten times or more. The chain carries TRBV20-1 and TRBJ1-1, with a weak D call TRBD1 (6 bases). The CDR3 is 12 residues long. CDR1 is DFQATT and CDR2 is SNEGSKA in the germline V gene (reference sequence). V lost 6 bases and J lost 2, with 10 bases in between. CDR3 nucleotides: TGCAGTGCGGCACAGGGTAACACTGAAGCTTTCTTT. It codes for CSAAQGNTEAFF.

This clonotype was seen a handful of times. CDR3 in amino acids: CASSLEMGWQETQYF. CDR3 DNA sequence: TGTGCCAGCAGCTTAGAAATGGGTTGGCAAGAGACCCAGTACTTC. V is TRBV7-2 and J is TRBJ2-5, with D unclear. The CDR3 loop spans 15 amino acids. CDR1 SGHTA and CDR2 FQGNSA come from the germline V gene. Trimming left V 1 base short and J 2 bases short, with 11 bases between.

This clonotype was observed many times. J is TRBJ1-1 and V is TRBV6-2 or TRBV6-3, with 7 bases matching TRBD1. With 6 bases clipped from V and 4 bases from J, the junction kept 5 bases outside the gene matches. The CDR3 spans 13 residues. Germline V CDR1 and CDR2: MNHEY, SVGEGT. The chain's CDR3 is CASRQGTATEAFF. The CDR3 DNA reads as TGTGCCAGCAGACAGGGGACAGCCACTGAAGCTTTCTTT.

This clonotype occurred many times. The rearrangement uses TRBV7-9 and TRBJ1-2; no clear D gene. The CDR3 spans 15 residues. V was trimmed by 0 bases and J by 5 bases, leaving 13 bases between them. CDR1 SEHNR and CDR2 FQNEAQ come from the germline V gene (reference sequence). CDR3 bases: TGTGCCAGCAGCTTAGCGCCGGAGACCGATTATGGCTACACCTTC. Translated: CASSLAPETDYGYTF.

Ten or more counts support this clonotype. The chain uses TRBV27 and TRBJ2-1, with 12 bases lining up with TRBD2. This CDR3 contains 18 residues. Germline V gene lookup returns CDR1 MNHEY and CDR2 SMNVEV (reference sequence). J lost 2 bases, V lost 9 bases, and 14 bases had no gene match. The CDR3 sequence is CASRWGLAGGRPYNEQFF. DNA of the CDR3: TGTGCCAGTCGGTGGGGGCTAGCGGGAGGGAGACCCTACAATGAGCAGTTCTTC.

The V and J genes are TRBV6-1 and TRBJ1-2, with 8 bases aligning to TRBD1. Germline CDR1 reads MNHNS; CDR2 reads SASEGT. Germline trimming cut 5 bases from V and 4 bases from J; bases unmatched to any gene: 15. The CDR3 length is 17 residues. CDR3 DNA: TGTGCCAGCAGTCGACAAACCGGGACAGGAGCGACCTATGGCTACACCTTC. This encodes CASSRQTGTGATYGYTF.

This clonotype was counted at least ten times. This chain joins TRBV5-1 and TRBJ2-1; 9 nucleotides match TRBD2. CDR3 length: 15 residues. Trimming removed 4 bases from V and 6 bases from J; junction bases left unmatched: 8. Per germline, CDR1 SGHRS and CDR2 YFSETQ. CDR3 region: CASSVGLASANEQFF. The CDR3 nucleotides read TGCGCCAGCAGCGTGGGACTAGCATCCGCCAATGAGCAGTTCTTC.

This clonotype was recorded at least ten times. J is TRBJ2-1 and V is TRBV5-1; no clear D. Trimming cost V 2 bases and J 7 bases, with 13 bases left between them. CDR3 size: 14 residues. Germline-derived CDR1 and CDR2 are SGHRS and YFSETQ. This CDR3 is CASSLGPGSNEQFF. The CDR3 DNA follows: TGCGCCAGCAGCTTAGGGCCCGGTAGTAATGAGCAGTTCTTC.

By its share, this clonotype is medium-sized. V is TRBV11-3 and J is TRBJ2-3, with 10 bases fitting TRBD1. After removal of 5 bases from V and 2 bases from J, the junction contained 7 bases not matched to a gene. The CDR3 consists of 16 residues. Germline lookup yields CDR1 SGHNT and CDR2 YENEEA. CDR3 sequence: CASSPRTGGFTDTQYF. The CDR3 coding sequence is TGTGCCAGCAGCCCGAGGACAGGGGGGTTCACAGATACGCAGTATTTT.

The chain employs TRBV6-5 and TRBJ1-2; no firm D call. Deletions cut 0 bases from V and 2 bases from J, with 4 bases between. CDR3 length: 13 amino acids. The germline gives CDR1 MNHEY, CDR2 SVGAGI. The CDR3 DNA reads as TGTGCCAGCAGTTACTCACAGAACTATGGCTACACCTTC. As protein: CASSYSQNYGYTF.

The chain carries TRBV7-9 and TRBJ2-7; the match to TRBD1 covers 7 bases. This CDR3 comprises 16 residues. Germline CDR1 reads SEHNR; CDR2 reads FQNEAQ (reference sequence). V lost 1 base and J lost 4; bases outside the gene matches: 10. CDR3: CASSLDQGVKGYEQYF. DNA of the CDR3: TGTGCCAGCAGCTTAGATCAGGGGGTAAAAGGATACGAGCAGTACTTC. The variable domain in full, with the rest retrieved from reference TRBV7-9 and TRBJ2-7, is DTGVSQNPRHKITKRGQNVTFRCDPISEHNRLYWYRQTLGQGPEFLTYFQNEAQLEKSRLLSDRFSAERPKGSFSTLEIQRTEQGDSAMYLCASSLDQGVKGYEQYFGPGTRLTVT.